Listed below are T cell receptor beta chains from one sample, sequenced in a study of early T cells in non-severe SARS-CoV-2 infection. TCRdb redid the calling of the 5' RACE reads with MiXCR, one entry per CDR3 protein. This table has fewer than 120,000 distinct CDR3 sequences, 10% to 15% appearing once. The sample in question was whole blood, obtained at baseline. Receptors originate from an adult who was a healthcare worker with PCR-confirmed SARS-CoV-2 infection or an uninfected control (not recorded which). Each CDR3 is given with its conserved first and last residue. Each record gives: J gene, V gene, clone size, D gene, CDR3 protein, CDR3 DNA. D genes are given only for firm matches. Not every row has a clone size; where given, it reads once, few, many or a size class.

J gene: TRBJ2-5; V gene: TRBV11-3; clone size: many; D gene: -; CDR3 protein: CASSNRQETQYF; CDR3 DNA: TGTGCCAGCAGCAACCGCCAAGAGACCCAGTACTTC
J gene: TRBJ2-7; V gene: TRBV28; clone size: few; D gene: -; CDR3 protein: CASIQGMGKDPYEQYF; CDR3 DNA: TGTGCCAGCATTCAGGGGATGGGTAAGGACCCTTACGAGCAGTACTTC
J gene: TRBJ2-5; V gene: TRBV5-1; clone size: -; D gene: -; CDR3 protein: CASKASAGETQYF; CDR3 DNA: TGCGCCAGCAAGGCTTCTGCAGGGGAGACCCAGTACTTC
J gene: TRBJ1-1; V gene: TRBV3-1; clone size: few; D gene: -; CDR3 protein: CASTLLRGNTEAFF; CDR3 DNA: TGTGCCAGCACCCTCCTGAGGGGAAACACTGAAGCTTTCTTT
J gene: TRBJ1-1; V gene: TRBV7-2; clone size: few; D gene: TRBD1; CDR3 protein: CASSLALWTGVNTEAFF; CDR3 DNA: TGTGCCAGCAGCTTAGCGCTGTGGACAGGGGTGAACACTGAAGCTTTCTTT
J gene: TRBJ2-7; V gene: TRBV14; clone size: few; D gene: -; CDR3 protein: CASSHTGLPRSYEQYF; CDR3 DNA: TGTGCCAGCAGCCATACCGGACTTCCTCGATCCTACGAGCAGTACTTC
J gene: TRBJ1-2; V gene: TRBV5-6; clone size: -; D gene: TRBD1; CDR3 protein: CASSLVAGGVYGYTF; CDR3 DNA: TGTGCCAGCAGCTTGGTGGCAGGGGGCGTCTATGGCTACACCTTC
J gene: TRBJ1-2; V gene: TRBV7-9; clone size: many; D gene: -; CDR3 protein: CASSSQGTGATNYGYTF; CDR3 DNA: TGTGCCAGCAGCTCCCAGGGGACGGGCGCGACCAACTATGGCTACACCTTC
J gene: TRBJ1-6; V gene: TRBV6-2/TRBV6-3; clone size: many; D gene: -; CDR3 protein: CASSYWTDSSYNSPLHF; CDR3 DNA: TGTGCCAGCAGTTACTGGACGGACAGCTCCTATAATTCACCCCTCCACTTT
J gene: TRBJ1-2; V gene: TRBV5-1; clone size: -; D gene: -; CDR3 protein: CASSLRTSYGYTF; CDR3 DNA: TGCGCCAGCAGCTTGCGGACCAGCTATGGCTACACCTTC
J gene: TRBJ2-5; V gene: TRBV7-2; clone size: -; D gene: -; CDR3 protein: CASSFGREETQYF; CDR3 DNA: TGTGCCAGCAGCTTCGGCAGGGAAGAGACCCAGTACTTC
J gene: TRBJ1-5; V gene: TRBV12-3/TRBV12-4; clone size: -; D gene: TRBD1; CDR3 protein: CASSSPRDRESSDNQPQHF; CDR3 DNA: TGTGCCAGCAGTTCCCCTCGGGACAGGGAGAGTTCGGACAATCAGCCCCAGCATTTT
J gene: TRBJ2-3; V gene: TRBV18; clone size: many; D gene: -; CDR3 protein: CASSLQGGTDTQYF; CDR3 DNA: TGTGCCAGCTCACTTCAGGGAGGCACAGATACGCAGTATTTT
J gene: TRBJ2-1; V gene: TRBV20-1; clone size: few; D gene: -; CDR3 protein: CSASAFEFNEQFF; CDR3 DNA: TGCAGTGCTAGTGCGTTTGAGTTTAATGAGCAGTTCTTC
J gene: TRBJ1-1; V gene: TRBV7-9; clone size: -; D gene: -; CDR3 protein: CASSSMTSSTEAFF; CDR3 DNA: TGTGCCAGCAGCTCTATGACAAGTAGCACTGAAGCTTTCTTT
J gene: TRBJ2-1; V gene: TRBV6-2/TRBV6-3; clone size: -; D gene: -; CDR3 protein: CASSHHSEQFF; CDR3 DNA: TGTGCCAGCAGTCACCACAGTGAGCAGTTCTTC
J gene: TRBJ2-1; V gene: TRBV19; clone size: -; D gene: TRBD1; CDR3 protein: CASRVQGTYNEQFF; CDR3 DNA: TGTGCCAGTAGGGTACAGGGGACCTACAATGAGCAGTTCTTC